This T cell receptor beta chain stems from a study of cytomegalovirus exposure and HLA in healthy donors. The study, taken as a whole, reports: There were some V segments, including TRBV6-2 and TRBV6-3, excluded as indistinguishable. Sequencing had likely introduced a cluster of highly shared sequence variants as an artifact.

On this clone itself: Its antigen is unidentified.

CDR1 is SGHDT, CDR2 YYEEEE, per germline. The CDR3 has 14 amino acids. V lost 5 bases and J 4 bases, leaving 13 bases between the germline ends. The PCR had 60 Vbeta and 13 Jbeta primers. Using immunoSEQ multiplex PCR, the repertoire was profiled, and TCRdb retains in-frame clones only, with some absent. The table includes about 110,000 clones, roughly two thirds detected once. The TCR comes from a middle-aged man in good health and CMV-seronegative. The chain combines TRBV5-6 with TRBJ1-5; a possible D gene is TRBD1 (6 bases). What was sequenced was PBMCs. CDR3 amino acids: CASSTGLWNQPQHF. CDR3 DNA: TGTGCCAGCAGTACAGGGTTGTGGAATCAGCCCCAGCATTTT. The full variable domain, completed using reference TRBV5-6 and TRBJ1-5, is DAGVTQSPTHLIKTRGQQVTLRCSPKSGHDTVSWYQQALGQGPQFIFQYYEEEERQRGNFPDRFSGHQFPNYSSELNVNALLLGDSALYLCASSTGLWNQPQHFGDGTRLSIL.